This T cell receptor beta chain was observed in a study of T cell changes during pregnancy in multiple sclerosis. Data came from immunoSEQ multiplex PCR; TCRdb stores just in-frame clones and leaves some out. The sample has about 75,000 clones, 94% seen once. Germline values: CDR1 MNHEY, CDR2 SMNVEV (reference sequence). The V end was cut by 2 bases, the J end by 2 bases, with 13 bases between. CDR3 length: 15 amino acids. The material was CD4+ T cells from peripheral blood mononuclear cells, obtained after pregnancy. This clonotype originated in a female donor with multiple sclerosis, enrolled in a pregnancy study. V and J are TRBV27 and TRBJ2-7, with D maybe TRBD1 (6 bases). In nucleotides, the CDR3 is TGTGCCAGCAGTTTAAGGCAGGGGTTAACCTACGAGCAGTACTTC. Its protein product is CASSLRQGLTYEQYF.